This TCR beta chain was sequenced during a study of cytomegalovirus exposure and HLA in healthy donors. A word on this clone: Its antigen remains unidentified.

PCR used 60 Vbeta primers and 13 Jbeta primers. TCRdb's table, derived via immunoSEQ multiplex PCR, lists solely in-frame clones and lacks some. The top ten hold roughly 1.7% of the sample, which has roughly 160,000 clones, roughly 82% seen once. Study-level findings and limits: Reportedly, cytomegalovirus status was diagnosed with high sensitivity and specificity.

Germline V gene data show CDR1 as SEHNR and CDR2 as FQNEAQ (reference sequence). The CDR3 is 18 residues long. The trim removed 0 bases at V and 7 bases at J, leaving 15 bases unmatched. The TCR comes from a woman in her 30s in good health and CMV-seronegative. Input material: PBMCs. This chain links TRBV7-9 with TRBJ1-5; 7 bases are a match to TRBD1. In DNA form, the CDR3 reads TGTGCCAGCAGCTTAGCCGACGACAGGGCAGTATCTTGGCAGCCCCAGCATTTT. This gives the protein CASSLADDRAVSWQPQHF.